This record looks at one T cell receptor beta chain sequence and its context. What it binds is not known. The data originate from a study of T cell repertoires in cytomegalovirus infection. Study-level findings and limits: The study found HLA-C-restricted CMV-specific TCR beta clonotypes dominating the ex vivo response.

TCRdb reprocessed the reads via MiXCR and lists one record per CDR3 protein. Of a few hundred thousand distinct CDR3 sequences listed, 42% are singletons. Germline V CDR1 and CDR2: LNHNV, YYDKDF (reference sequence). This CDR3 spans 15 amino acids. V gave up 2 bases and J gave up 2 bases; unmatched junction bases: 6. This sample comprised cultured PBMCs, obtained from culture after CMV antigen stimulation. This receptor was identified in a human donor in good health (CMV status not recorded). Some clones in this sample may be carry-over from other donors' samples. The gene calls are TRBV15 and TRBJ2-7, with 7 nucleotides matching TRBD1. The CDR3 DNA follows: TGTGCCACCAGCAGACCCGGGACAGTTCCCTACGAGCAGTACTTC. Its protein is CATSRPGTVPYEQYF.